This entry features one T cell receptor beta chain sequence. Its antigen is still unknown. The data belong to a study of cytomegalovirus exposure and HLA in healthy donors. Whole-study context: Ancestry clustering placed more than 80% of 350 to 500 genotyped donors in the Caucasian-associated cluster. Study results and caveats: A later analysis linked a missense variant in DCLRE1C to the trimming of TCR beta V and J genes.

CDR3 length equals 11 residues. Trimming took off 5 bases at V and 6 bases at J, with 7 bases between the two ends. The PCR contained 60 Vbeta and 13 Jbeta primers. Measured with immunoSEQ multiplex PCR; TCRdb has only the in-frame clones, and not every one. The top ten hold roughly 1.5% of the sample, which has more than 150,000 clones, around 81% seen once. V gene TRBV23-1 combines with J gene TRBJ2-5; D gene uncertain. TRBV23-1 is sorted into the ORF group, with uncertain function. Sequencing was carried out using PBMCs. The TCR sequence derives from a middle-aged man in good health and CMV-seronegative. CDR3 loop: CASSTTKTQYF. As DNA, the CDR3 is TGCGCCAGCAGTACAACGAAGACCCAGTACTTC.